This TCR beta chain originates from a study of cytomegalovirus exposure and HLA in healthy donors. Study results and caveats: Segments of the TCR beta V type were, in most cases, productive about 87% or about 30% of the time in an earlier analysis.

PCR employed 60 Vbeta and 13 Jbeta primers. Data came from immunoSEQ multiplex PCR; TCRdb stores just in-frame clones and leaves some out. Here the sample spans about 150,000 clones, around 80% being singletons. This CDR3 has 12 residues. V dropped 6 bases and J dropped 7 bases, with 12 bases sitting between them. The germline gives CDR1 MNHEY, CDR2 SVGAGI. This clone was observed once. Antigen: not known. This rearrangement joins TRBV6-5 to TRBJ1-2; D possibly corresponds to TRBD1 (6 bases). The TCR comes from a woman aged 45-65 years in good health and CMV-seropositive. Sequenced input: PBMCs. Here the CDR3 DNA reads TGTGCCAGCAGACAGGGTCCCAGTGGCTACACCTTC. The encoded protein is CASRQGPSGYTF.